Listed here are 9 T cell receptor beta chains from one sample, sequenced in a study of cytomegalovirus exposure and HLA in healthy donors. PCR primers comprised 60 Vbeta and 13 Jbeta primers. Sequencing used immunoSEQ multiplex PCR; TCRdb keeps in-frame clones, though not all of them. The data contain around 130,000 clones, over 70% of them singletons. Sequencing was done on a sample of PBMCs. These receptors were obtained from a woman between 40 and 55 years old in good health and CMV-seronegative.

This rearrangement joins TRBV5-8 to TRBJ2-7; D is perhaps TRBD1 (5 bases). Trimming cost V 4 bases and J 2 bases, with 16 bases left between them. CDR3 length: 15 residues. Germline V gene lookup returns CDR1 SGHTS and CDR2 YDEGEE. The CDR3 loop is CASSPSSQGAYEQYF. In nucleotides, the CDR3 is TGTGCCAGCAGCCCCAGTAGTCAGGGCGCCTACGAGCAGTACTTC.

The chain has TRBV28 and TRBJ1-4; D remains ambiguous. The germline CDR1 and CDR2 sequences are MDHEN and SYDVKM. V dropped 5 bases and J dropped 8 bases, with 6 bases sitting between them. This CDR3 region has 11 residues. CDR3 amino acids: CASSIQEKLFF. DNA of the CDR3: TGTGCCAGCAGTATTCAGGAAAAACTGTTTTTT.

A remark on this clone: This CDR3 is also generated by other DNA sequences in the sample. The chain uses TRBV19 and TRBJ2-1, with 11 bases fitting TRBD2. This CDR3 is built from 16 residues. The J segment lost 6 bases and the V segment lost 1 base, leaving 5 bases of the junction unmatched. Per the germline V gene, CDR1 is LNHDA and CDR2 is SQIVND (reference sequence). The CDR3 spells CASSIGPGTSGNEQFF. The CDR3 DNA follows: TGTGCCAGTAGTATAGGTCCCGGGACTAGCGGCAATGAGCAGTTCTTC.

V and J are TRBV9 and TRBJ2-7; 12 bases fit TRBD2. The CDR3 has 17 amino acids. Germline V gene lookup returns CDR1 SGDLS and CDR2 YYNGEE. V shed 4 bases, J shed 4 bases, and the junction held 12 bases outside the gene matches. CDR3 DNA: TGTGCCAGCAGCCCCCGATCTAGCGGGAGGGTCCTATACGAGCAGTACTTC. Protein product: CASSPRSSGRVLYEQYF.

The genes are TRBV7-8 and TRBJ2-1, with 9 bases matching TRBD2. The CDR3 contains 15 residues. After removal of 7 bases from V and 8 bases from J, the junction contained 12 bases not matched to a gene. Per the germline V gene, CDR1 is SGHVS and CDR2 is FQNEAQ. CDR3 loop: CASKRDGGGAHEQFF. The DNA of the CDR3 is TGTGCCAGCAAAAGGGACGGCGGGGGGGCACATGAGCAGTTCTTC.

The CDR3 DNA reads TGTGCCAGCTCACCGACTAGCGGGAGGCCGAGGGGGACAGATACGCAGTATTTT. This gives the protein CASSPTSGRPRGTDTQYF. The chain employs TRBV18 and TRBJ2-3, with 13 bases lining up with TRBD2. The CDR3 runs 18 residues. The junction had 9 bases not matched to a gene; V was cut back by 3 bases and J by 3 bases. CDR1 is KGHSH, CDR2 LQKENI, per germline.

This chain joins TRBV7-8 and TRBJ2-6, with 9 positions matching TRBD1. CDR3 length: 18 amino acids. In germline, CDR1 is SGHVS, CDR2 FQNEAQ. V lost 5 bases, J lost 1 base, and 9 bases stayed unmatched. CDR3 nucleotides: TGTGCCAGCAGCCCTTTCACAGGGGGCAGATCTGGGGCCAACGTCCTGACTTTC. This sequence encodes CASSPFTGGRSGANVLTF.

This clone showed up just a few times. The chain recombines TRBV19 with TRBJ2-3, with 7 bases that match TRBD2. This CDR3 spans 14 amino acids. V was clipped by 5 bases and J by 10 bases; unmatched bases: 12. CDR1 is LNHDA, CDR2 SQIVND, per germline (reference sequence). The CDR3 nucleotides read TGTGCCAGTAGTGCCTCTAGCGGCAATGCTGCGCAGTATTTT. Its translation: CASSASSGNAAQYF.

On this clone itself: One junction end disagrees with the germline gene, perhaps due to a read error. V usage is TRBV5-6 and J usage is TRBJ2-6; D possibly corresponds to TRBD2 (6 bases). Germline loops: CDR1 SGHDT, CDR2 YYEEEE. This CDR3 has 15 amino acids. CDR3 nucleotides: TGTGCCAGCAGCTTTGGAGGGACTGGGGCCAACGGCCTGACTTTC. Protein product: CASSFGGTGANGLTF.